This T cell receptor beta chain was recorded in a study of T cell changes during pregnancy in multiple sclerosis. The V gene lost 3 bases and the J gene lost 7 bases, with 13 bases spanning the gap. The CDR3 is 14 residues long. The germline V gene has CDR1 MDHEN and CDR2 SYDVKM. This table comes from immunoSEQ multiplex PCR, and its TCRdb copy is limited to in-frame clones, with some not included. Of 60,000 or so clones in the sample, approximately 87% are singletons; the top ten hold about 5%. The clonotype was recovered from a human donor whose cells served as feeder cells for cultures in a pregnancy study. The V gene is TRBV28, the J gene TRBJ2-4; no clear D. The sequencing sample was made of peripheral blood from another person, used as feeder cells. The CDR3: CASSFRGVINIQYF. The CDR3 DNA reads TGTGCCAGCAGTTTCAGAGGAGTGATCAACATTCAGTACTTC.